The T cell receptor (beta chain) under discussion was sequenced for a study of shared clonotypes between healthy human individuals. The assay was immunoSEQ multiplex PCR, and TCRdb's table has in-frame clones only and misses some. This table holds 2 million to 2.5 million clones, about 94% found once. The sequenced material came from naive CD4+ T cells sorted from blood. The subset is: CD45RA+ positively selected. The TCR comes from a man younger than 35 in good health.

The CDR3 protein is CASLGITGELFF. In DNA form, the CDR3 reads TGTGCCAGCCTGGGGATTACCGGGGAGCTGTTTTTT. The chain recombines TRBV2 with TRBJ2-2; D is undetermined. V was trimmed by 8 bases and J by 5 bases, leaving 9 bases between them. The CDR3 length is 12 residues. Germline V lookup: CDR1 SNHLY, CDR2 FYNNEI.